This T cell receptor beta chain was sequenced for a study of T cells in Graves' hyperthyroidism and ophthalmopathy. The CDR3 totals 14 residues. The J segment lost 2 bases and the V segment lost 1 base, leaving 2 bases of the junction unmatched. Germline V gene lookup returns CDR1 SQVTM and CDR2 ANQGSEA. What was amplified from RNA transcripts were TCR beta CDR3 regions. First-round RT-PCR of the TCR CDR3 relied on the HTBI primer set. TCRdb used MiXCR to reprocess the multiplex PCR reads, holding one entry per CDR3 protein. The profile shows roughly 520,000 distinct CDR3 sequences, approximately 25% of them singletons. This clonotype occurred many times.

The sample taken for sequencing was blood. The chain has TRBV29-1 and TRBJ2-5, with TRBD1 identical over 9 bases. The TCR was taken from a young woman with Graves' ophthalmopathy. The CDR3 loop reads CSVEAGTGQETQYF. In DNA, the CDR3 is TGCAGCGTTGAAGCGGGGACAGGGCAAGAGACCCAGTACTTC.